This TCR beta chain is drawn from a study of blood T cell repertoires in COVID-19. Study-level background: Acute and convalescent COVID-19 specimens originated in the United States, Italy and Spain. Sample material is recorded as cDNA or gDNA derived from T cells, B-cell-depleted T cells, or PBMCs.

CDR1 is SGHNT and CDR2 is YYREEE in the germline V gene (reference sequence). The CDR3 totals 13 residues. Deletions cut 4 bases from V and 8 bases from J, with 12 bases between. Authors' methods: It was from reference gene primer amplification that nucleated cell counts were estimated. Generated by immunoSEQ multiplex PCR, the TCRdb table keeps only in-frame clones and is missing some. Clone size and the V and J calls come from that table; the DNA yielded D and trimming. The data show over 80,000 clones, 70% to 90% seen once. The V and J genes are TRBV5-4 and TRBJ1-4; D not certain. The sequenced sample was peripheral blood. The sequence was obtained from a man older than 75 with active or convalescent COVID-19. As DNA, the CDR3 is TGTGCCAGCAGCCCAGGATATCAGGAAAAACTGTTTTTT. It yields the protein CASSPGYQEKLFF.